A single sample is the source of the 30 T cell receptor beta chains below, sequenced in a study of cytomegalovirus exposure and HLA in healthy donors. PCR employed 60 Vbeta and 13 Jbeta primers. Using immunoSEQ multiplex PCR, the repertoire was profiled, and TCRdb retains in-frame clones only, with some absent. The sample carries approximately 150,000 clones, under 90% recorded once. Sequences were obtained from PBMCs. The source of these receptors is a man aged 35 to 55 in good health and CMV-seronegative.

The V call is TRBV11-2, the J call TRBJ2-5; 10 bases are shared with TRBD2. V was clipped by 6 bases and J by 2 bases; unmatched bases: 6. The CDR3 is made up of 15 amino acids. CDR1 and CDR2 from the germline V gene are SGHAT and FQNNGV. CDR3 nucleotide sequence: TGTGCCAGCAGTATCCTAGCGGGGGCACAAGAGACCCAGTACTTC. It codes for CASSILAGAQETQYF. The variable domain in full, with the rest retrieved from reference TRBV11-2 and TRBJ2-5, is EAGVAQSPRYKIIEKRQSVAFWCNPISGHATLYWYQQILGQGPKLLIQFQNNGVVDDSQLPKDRFSAERLKGVDSTLKIQPAKLEDSAVYLCASSILAGAQETQYFGPGTRLLVL.

J is TRBJ2-6 and V is TRBV18; the match to TRBD1 covers 11 bases. The junction had 1 base not matched to a gene; V was cut back by 3 bases and J by 0 bases. CDR3 size: 17 residues. CDR1 is KGHSH and CDR2 is LQKENI in the germline V gene. CDR3 in amino acids: CASSPGTGGSGANVLTF. CDR3 DNA sequence: TGTGCCAGCTCACCTGGGACAGGGGGCTCTGGGGCCAACGTCCTGACTTTC.

This clone was seen a handful of times. The chain has TRBV7-2 and TRBJ1-6, with no clear D. Trimming stripped 5 bases from V and 4 bases from J, with 15 bases between. Germline V gene data show CDR1 as SGHTA and CDR2 as FQGNSA. This CDR3 region has 16 residues. This CDR3 is CASSPVSLQYNSPLHF. In nucleotides, the CDR3 is TGTGCCAGCAGCCCAGTGTCGCTCCAATATAATTCACCCCTCCACTTT.

This clone was picked up one time. The chain combines TRBV19 with TRBJ2-7; 7 bases line up with TRBD1. The CDR3 contains 15 residues. Trimming cost V 4 bases and J 3 bases; bases outside gene matches: 9. Germline CDR1 is LNHDA and CDR2 is SQIVND (reference sequence). CDR3 in DNA: TGTGCCAGTAGTACAAGACAGGGAGTCAACTACGAGCAGTACTTC. Protein sequence: CASSTRQGVNYEQYF.

Worth noting for this clone: The same CDR3 arises from other DNA sequences in this sample as well. V is TRBV5-4 and J is TRBJ2-3, with unresolved D. The germline V gene encodes CDR1 SGHNT and CDR2 YYREEE (reference sequence). This CDR3 has 13 amino acids. Trimming removed 5 bases at V and 1 base at J, with 8 bases between. The CDR3 here is CASSLGGTDTQYF. As DNA, the CDR3 is TGTGCCAGCAGTCTAGGCGGCACAGATACGCAGTATTTT.

The rearrangement joins TRBV28 to TRBJ2-7; possibly TRBD2 for D (6 bases). CDR1 is MDHEN and CDR2 is SYDVKM in the germline V gene. The germline V and J ends were trimmed by 6 bases and 9 bases, with 24 bases remaining between them. The CDR3 is 15 residues long. The CDR3 protein is CASSPARDSRRGQYF. The CDR3, as DNA: TGTGCCAGCAGCCCAGCCCGGGACTCACGCCGGGGGCAGTACTTC.

The V and J genes are TRBV9 and TRBJ2-2; the match to TRBD2 covers 13 bases. Germline lookup yields CDR1 SGDLS and CDR2 YYNGEE. The CDR3 runs to 18 residues. After removal of 0 bases from V and 7 bases from J, the junction contained 9 bases not matched to a gene. The CDR3 loop is CASSVGGLAGLLIGELFF. The CDR3 DNA follows: TGTGCCAGCAGCGTAGGGGGACTAGCGGGGTTGCTTATCGGGGAGCTGTTTTTT.

V gene TRBV4-1 combines with J gene TRBJ1-2; D not resolved. Germline V lookup: CDR1 MGHRA, CDR2 YSYEKL. The ends were cut back, 4 bases at V and 4 bases at J, with 13 bases in the middle. This CDR3 comprises 14 residues. Written as DNA, the CDR3 is TGCGCCAGCAGCCCCGCCCGGGTCTCCTATGGCTACACCTTC. Its translation: CASSPARVSYGYTF.

The V call is TRBV5-6, the J call TRBJ2-3, with 9 nucleotides matching TRBD2. The CDR3 consists of 15 residues. V gave up 4 bases and J gave up 1 base; unmatched junction bases: 4. CDR1 and CDR2 (germline): SGHDT, YYEEEE. The CDR3 nucleotides are TGTGCCAGCAGCGAAGCGGGGGGCCGCACAGATACGCAGTATTTT. Translating gives CASSEAGGRTDTQYF.

V and J are TRBV19 and TRBJ1-5, with 7 nucleotides matching TRBD1. CDR1 is LNHDA and CDR2 is SQIVND in the germline V gene (reference sequence). V was pared by 5 bases and J by 6 bases, with 10 bases of the junction left unmatched. The length of the CDR3 is 15 residues. The DNA of the CDR3 is TGTGCCAGTAGTTCCGGTCAGGGGGTCGGTCAGCCCCAGCATTTT. Amino acid sequence: CASSSGQGVGQPQHF.

V gene TRBV5-6 combines with J gene TRBJ1-5; maybe TRBD1 (5 bases). This CDR3 has 14 residues. The V gene lost 2 bases and the J gene lost 1 base, with 7 bases spanning the gap. Germline CDR1 SGHDT, CDR2 YYEEEE. This chain's CDR3 is CASSFRGSNQPQHF. In DNA, the CDR3 is TGTGCCAGCAGCTTCCGGGGGAGCAATCAGCCCCAGCATTTT.

The V call is TRBV19, the J call TRBJ2-1; 7 bases align to TRBD1. Per the germline V gene, CDR1 is LNHDA and CDR2 is SQIVND (reference sequence). Germline trimming cut 1 base from V and 2 bases from J; bases unmatched to any gene: 2. This CDR3 region has 15 residues. CDR3 residues: CASSIAGGPYNEQFF. The CDR3, as DNA: TGTGCCAGTAGTATAGCAGGGGGTCCCTACAATGAGCAGTTCTTC.

The chain recombines TRBV5-1 with TRBJ1-2; possibly TRBD1 for D (5 bases). The V gene's germline CDR1 is SGHRS and CDR2 YFSETQ. V lost 4 bases, J lost 3 bases, and 13 bases lay in between. The length of the CDR3 is 14 residues. Here the CDR3 DNA reads TGCGCCAGCAGCCCGGGTTGGGGGGACTATGGCTACACCTTC. Translated, it gives CASSPGWGDYGYTF.

For the CDR3, the DNA is TGCAGCGTCTCACCACTCCCGGACAGGGGTATGCACGAGCAGTACTTC. Its protein product is CSVSPLPDRGMHEQYF. The chain is built from TRBV29-1 and TRBJ2-7; 9 bases match TRBD1. The CDR3 has 16 residues. In germline, CDR1 is SQVTM, CDR2 ANQGSEA. Trimming removed 6 bases from V and 5 bases from J; junction bases left unmatched: 17.

The DNA of the CDR3 is TGCGCCAGCAGCCCCCGGACAGCGAACACTGAAGCTTTCTTT. Translating gives CASSPRTANTEAFF. The chain links TRBV4-1 to TRBJ1-1; D may be TRBD1 (6 bases). V dropped 4 bases and J dropped 1 base, with 10 bases sitting between them. The CDR3 runs to 14 residues. Germline V CDR1 and CDR2: MGHRA, YSYEKL.

The sample holds a few counts of this clone. This chain uses TRBV5-4 with TRBJ1-1, with D tentatively TRBD1 (5 bases). From germline, CDR1 is SGHNT and CDR2 YYREEE (reference sequence). CDR3 length: 14 amino acids. V shed 4 bases and J shed 4 bases, with 14 bases lying between them. The chain's CDR3 is CASSPKAGLTEAFF. DNA for the CDR3: TGTGCCAGCAGCCCCAAGGCAGGGCTCACTGAAGCTTTCTTT.

This chain joins TRBV6-1 and TRBJ2-1, with 7 bases aligning to TRBD1. The CDR3 runs 12 residues. Germline V gene lookup returns CDR1 MNHNS and CDR2 SASEGT. J lost 6 bases, V lost 6 bases, and 2 bases had no gene match. This CDR3 reads CASSAGGNEQFF. CDR3 DNA: TGTGCCAGCAGCGCAGGGGGCAATGAGCAGTTCTTC.

The chain combines TRBV6-1 with TRBJ1-2, with D unclear. The CDR3 extends over 14 amino acids. With 5 bases removed from V and 6 bases from J, the gap between germline ends came to 16 bases. Germline-derived CDR1 and CDR2 are MNHNS and SASEGT. CDR3 DNA: TGTGCCAGCAGTCCAGACCCGGGGAGTAATGGCTACACCTTC. Translated, it gives CASSPDPGSNGYTF.

The rearrangement joins TRBV7-9 to TRBJ2-1; no firm D call. CDR1 and CDR2 from the germline V gene are SEHNR and FQNEAQ (reference sequence). The germline V and J ends were trimmed by 1 base and 8 bases, with 3 bases remaining between them. The CDR3 sequence is 11 residues long. The DNA of the CDR3 is TGTGCCAGCAGCTTAGTCGATGAGCAGTTCTTC. This translates into CASSLVDEQFF.

This clone was picked up a small number of times. The CDR3 reads CASSPTLLPGNTIYF. The DNA for the CDR3 is TGTGCCAGCAGTCCTACCTTGTTACCTGGAAACACCATATATTTT. The chain links TRBV27 to TRBJ1-3, with D uncertain. This CDR3 comprises 15 residues. Trimming removed 5 bases at V and 2 bases at J, with 13 bases between. Per the germline V gene, CDR1 is MNHEY and CDR2 is SMNVEV (reference sequence).

This chain connects TRBV20-1 to TRBJ1-1; D might be TRBD1 (6 bases). Germline V gene data show CDR1 as DFQATT and CDR2 as SNEGSKA (reference sequence). The germline V and J ends were trimmed by 1 base and 14 bases, with 11 bases remaining between them. This CDR3 contains 10 residues. The chain's CDR3 is CSARGGGDFF. The CDR3 DNA reads TGCAGTGCTAGAGGAGGGGGAGACTTCTTT.

This chain links TRBV5-1 with TRBJ2-1, with D possibly being TRBD2 (6 bases). CDR3 length: 15 residues. V shed 4 bases and J shed 7 bases, with 18 bases lying between them. The germline V gene has CDR1 SGHRS and CDR2 YFSETQ. The CDR3 reads CASSPGVREDNEQFF. In DNA form, the CDR3 reads TGCGCCAGCAGCCCCGGAGTCAGGGAGGATAATGAGCAGTTCTTC.

The rearrangement joins TRBV5-1 to TRBJ2-3; a weak D match, TRBD2 (6 bases). The germline V gene has CDR1 SGHRS and CDR2 YFSETQ. This CDR3 has 15 residues. The germline V and J ends were trimmed by 5 bases and 3 bases, with 16 bases remaining between them. The CDR3 nucleotides read TGCGCCAGCAGGCGGGACGTGGTGAGGACAGATACGCAGTATTTT. Translating it yields CASRRDVVRTDTQYF.

V is TRBV4-1 and J is TRBJ1-4; D ambiguous. V shed 0 bases and J shed 8 bases, with 13 bases lying between them. The CDR3 spans 15 residues. Germline V gene data show CDR1 as MGHRA and CDR2 as YSYEKL. In nucleotides, the CDR3 is TGCGCCAGCAGCCAAGATGAGGTGATAATGGAAAAACTGTTTTTT. Translating it yields CASSQDEVIMEKLFF.

The gene calls are TRBV19 and TRBJ2-1; the match to TRBD1 covers 7 bases. Per germline, CDR1 LNHDA and CDR2 SQIVND (reference sequence). Trimming at V came to 3 bases and at J to 2 bases, leaving 7 bases not matched to a gene. CDR3 length: 16 residues. CDR3 in amino acids: CASSIRQGPAYNEQFF. As DNA, the CDR3 is TGTGCCAGTAGTATTCGACAGGGACCAGCCTACAATGAGCAGTTCTTC.

The chain uses TRBV10-2 and TRBJ1-5, with D uncertain. The CDR3 extends over 14 amino acids. Germline-derived CDR1 and CDR2 are WSHSY and SAAADI. Trimming removed 0 bases from V and 4 bases from J, with 7 bases in between. CDR3 in DNA: TGCGCCAGCAGTGAGTCGCAGGCGAATCAGCCCCAGCATTTT. It encodes CASSESQANQPQHF.

V gene TRBV7-2 combines with J gene TRBJ2-7, with 11 bases matching TRBD2. Germline-derived CDR1 and CDR2 are SGHTA and FQGNSA. The CDR3 is 15 residues long. The V segment lost 5 bases and the J segment 0 bases; nucleotides outside the gene matches: 3. The CDR3: CASSPSGGHSYEQYF. Written as DNA, the CDR3 is TGTGCCAGCAGCCCTAGCGGGGGGCACTCCTACGAGCAGTACTTC. The whole variable domain, filled in from reference TRBV7-2 and TRBJ2-7, reads GAGVSQSPSNKVTEKGKDVELRCDPISGHTALYWYRQSLGQGLEFLIYFQGNSAPDKSGLPSDRFSAERTGGSVSTLTIQRTQQEDSAVYLCASSPSGGHSYEQYFGPGTRLTVT.

V gene TRBV4-3 combines with J gene TRBJ2-2; 8 nucleotides line up with TRBD1. Germline-derived CDR1 and CDR2 are LGHNA and YSLEER. The CDR3 is 16 residues long. Germline trimming cut 5 bases from V and 6 bases from J; bases unmatched to any gene: 11. DNA for the CDR3: TGCGCCAGCAGCGGAACCGACAGGGGTTCGGCCGGGGAGCTGTTTTTT. Protein: CASSGTDRGSAGELFF.

The chain links TRBV4-2 to TRBJ2-7, with D perhaps matching TRBD1 (5 bases). Trimming pared 5 bases from V and 11 bases from J, leaving 16 bases between. The V gene's germline CDR1 is LGHNA and CDR2 YNFKEQ. The CDR3 is 12 residues long. CDR3 protein: CASSGQGIPKYF. In DNA, the CDR3 is TGTGCCAGCAGCGGACAAGGGATCCCGAAGTACTTC.

The chain links TRBV4-2 to TRBJ1-1; 10 positions match TRBD1. Germline V gene sequence: CDR1 LGHNA, CDR2 YNFKEQ. CDR3 length equals 17 residues. J was trimmed by 2 bases and V by 0 bases; bases with no gene match: 6. Here the CDR3 reads CASSQDSGTGVNTEAFF. In nucleotides, the CDR3 is TGTGCCAGCAGCCAAGATTCCGGGACAGGGGTTAACACTGAAGCTTTCTTT.